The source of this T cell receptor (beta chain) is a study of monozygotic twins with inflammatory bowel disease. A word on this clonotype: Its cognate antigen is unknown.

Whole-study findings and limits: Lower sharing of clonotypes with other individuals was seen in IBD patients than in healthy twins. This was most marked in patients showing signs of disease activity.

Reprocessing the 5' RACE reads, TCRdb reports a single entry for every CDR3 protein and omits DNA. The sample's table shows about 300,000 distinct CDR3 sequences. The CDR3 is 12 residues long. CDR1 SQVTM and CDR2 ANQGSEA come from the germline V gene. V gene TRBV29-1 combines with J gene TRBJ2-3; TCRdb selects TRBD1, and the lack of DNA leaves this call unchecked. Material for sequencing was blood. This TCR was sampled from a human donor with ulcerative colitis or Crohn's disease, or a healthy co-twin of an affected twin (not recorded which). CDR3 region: CSVEGGVDTQYF.